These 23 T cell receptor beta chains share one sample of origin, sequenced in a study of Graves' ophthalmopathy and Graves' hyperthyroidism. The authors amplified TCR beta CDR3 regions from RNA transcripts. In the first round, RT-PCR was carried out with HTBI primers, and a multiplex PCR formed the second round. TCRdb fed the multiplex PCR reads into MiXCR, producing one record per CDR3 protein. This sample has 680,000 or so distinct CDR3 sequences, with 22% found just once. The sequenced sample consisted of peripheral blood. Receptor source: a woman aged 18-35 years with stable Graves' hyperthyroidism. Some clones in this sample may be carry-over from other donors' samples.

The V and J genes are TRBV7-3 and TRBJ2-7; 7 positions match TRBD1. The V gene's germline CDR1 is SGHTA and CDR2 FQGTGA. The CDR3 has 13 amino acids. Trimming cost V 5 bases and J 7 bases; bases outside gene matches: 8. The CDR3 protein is CASSLDRAREQYF. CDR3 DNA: TGTGCCAGCAGCCTTGACAGGGCTAGGGAGCAGTACTTC.

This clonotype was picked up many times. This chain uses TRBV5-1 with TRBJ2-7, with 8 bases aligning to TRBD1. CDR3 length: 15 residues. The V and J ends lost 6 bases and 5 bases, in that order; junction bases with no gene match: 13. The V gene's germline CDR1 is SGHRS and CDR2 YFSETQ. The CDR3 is CASTNWDRNAHEQYF. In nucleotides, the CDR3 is TGCGCCAGCACGAATTGGGACAGGAACGCCCACGAGCAGTACTTC.

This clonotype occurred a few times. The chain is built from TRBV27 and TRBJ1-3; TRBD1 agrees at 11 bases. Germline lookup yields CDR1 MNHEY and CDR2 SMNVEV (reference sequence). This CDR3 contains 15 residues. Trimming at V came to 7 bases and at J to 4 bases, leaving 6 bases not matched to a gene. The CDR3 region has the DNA TGTGCCAGCAATGGACAGGGGGCGAGGGGAAACACCATATATTTT. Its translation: CASNGQGARGNTIYF.

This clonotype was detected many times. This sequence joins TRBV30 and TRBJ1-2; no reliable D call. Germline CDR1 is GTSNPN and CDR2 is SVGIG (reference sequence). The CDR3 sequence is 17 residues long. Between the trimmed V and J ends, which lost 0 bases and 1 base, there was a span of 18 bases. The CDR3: CAWSVLAGRENNYGYTF. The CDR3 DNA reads TGTGCCTGGAGTGTACTGGCGGGGAGAGAAAATAACTATGGCTACACCTTC.

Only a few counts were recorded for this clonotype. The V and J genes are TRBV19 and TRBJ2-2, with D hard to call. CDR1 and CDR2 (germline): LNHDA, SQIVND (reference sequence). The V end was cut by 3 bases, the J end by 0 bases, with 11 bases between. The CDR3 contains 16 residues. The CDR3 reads CASSILSIANTGELFF. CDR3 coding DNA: TGTGCCAGTAGTATCCTGAGTATCGCGAACACCGGGGAGCTGTTTTTT.

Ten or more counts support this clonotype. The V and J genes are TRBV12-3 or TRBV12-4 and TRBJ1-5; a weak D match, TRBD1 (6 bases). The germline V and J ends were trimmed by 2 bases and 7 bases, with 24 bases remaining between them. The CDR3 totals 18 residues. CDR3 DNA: TGTGCCAGCAGTTTAATCCGCTTGTCAGGGGAGACCAGACAGCCCCAGCATTTT. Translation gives CASSLIRLSGETRQPQHF.

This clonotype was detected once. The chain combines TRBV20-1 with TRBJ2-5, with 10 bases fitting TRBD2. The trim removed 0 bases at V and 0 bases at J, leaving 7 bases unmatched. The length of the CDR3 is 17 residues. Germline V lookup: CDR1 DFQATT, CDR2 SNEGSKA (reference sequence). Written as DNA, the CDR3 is TGCAGTGCTAGAGACCCACTAGCGGGGACTCACCAAGAGACCCAGTACTTC. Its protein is CSARDPLAGTHQETQYF.

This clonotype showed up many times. CDR3 coding DNA: TGTGCCAGCAGTTACCCAGCCCAGGGCAAAAACATTCAGTACTTC. Its protein product is CASSYPAQGKNIQYF. The rearrangement uses TRBV6-5 and TRBJ2-4; TRBD1 is a possible D gene (5 bases). The length of the CDR3 is 15 residues. CDR1 is MNHEY, CDR2 SVGAGI, per germline. V lost 2 bases and J lost 3, with 11 bases in between.

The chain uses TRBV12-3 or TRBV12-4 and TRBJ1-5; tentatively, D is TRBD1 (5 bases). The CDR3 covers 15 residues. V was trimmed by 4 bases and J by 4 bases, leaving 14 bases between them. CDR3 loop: CASSYVRTPNQPQHF. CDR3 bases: TGTGCCAGCAGTTATGTCCGGACACCAAATCAGCCCCAGCATTTT.

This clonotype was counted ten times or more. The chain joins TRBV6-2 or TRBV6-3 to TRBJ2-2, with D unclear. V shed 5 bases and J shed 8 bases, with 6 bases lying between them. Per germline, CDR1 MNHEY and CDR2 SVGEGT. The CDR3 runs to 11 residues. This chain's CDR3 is CASSHEGELFF. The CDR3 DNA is TGTGCCAGCAGTCATGAGGGGGAGCTGTTTTTT.

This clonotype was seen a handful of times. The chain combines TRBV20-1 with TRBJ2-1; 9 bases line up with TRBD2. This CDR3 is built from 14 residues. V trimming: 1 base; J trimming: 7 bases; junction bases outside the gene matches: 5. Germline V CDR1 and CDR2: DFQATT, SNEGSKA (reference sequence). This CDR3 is CSARGSGGHNEQFF. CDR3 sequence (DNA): TGCAGTGCTAGAGGTAGCGGGGGTCATAATGAGCAGTTCTTC.

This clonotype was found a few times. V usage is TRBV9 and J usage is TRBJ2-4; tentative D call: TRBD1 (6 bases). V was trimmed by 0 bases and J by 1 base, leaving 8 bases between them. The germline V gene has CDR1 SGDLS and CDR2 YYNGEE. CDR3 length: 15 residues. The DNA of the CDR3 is TGTGCCAGCAGCGTAGACGGACAGGCCAAAAACATTCAGTACTTC. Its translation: CASSVDGQAKNIQYF.

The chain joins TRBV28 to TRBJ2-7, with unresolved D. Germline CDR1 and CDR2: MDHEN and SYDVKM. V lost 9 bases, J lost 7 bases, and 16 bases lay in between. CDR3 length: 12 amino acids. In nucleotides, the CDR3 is TGTGCCAGTCGCGAAGGGCGCCGGGAGCAGTACTTC. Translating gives CASREGRREQYF.

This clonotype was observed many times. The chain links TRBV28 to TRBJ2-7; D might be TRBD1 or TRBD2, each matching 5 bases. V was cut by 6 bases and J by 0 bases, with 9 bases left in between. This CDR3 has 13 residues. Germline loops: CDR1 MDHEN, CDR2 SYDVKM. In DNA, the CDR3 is TGTGCCAGCAGCGGGACGGTCTCCTACGAGCAGTACTTC. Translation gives CASSGTVSYEQYF.

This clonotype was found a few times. The CDR3 loop reads CASARGIGAGITDTQYF. CDR3 nucleotide sequence: TGTGCCAGCGCTCGCGGGATTGGGGCGGGGATCACAGATACGCAGTATTTT. V and J are TRBV6-2 or TRBV6-3 and TRBJ2-3, with D possibly TRBD2 on 6 matching bases. The germline V gene has CDR1 MNHEY and CDR2 SVGEGT. CDR3 size: 17 residues. The V end lost 8 bases, the J end lost 2 bases, and 23 bases lay between the germline ends.

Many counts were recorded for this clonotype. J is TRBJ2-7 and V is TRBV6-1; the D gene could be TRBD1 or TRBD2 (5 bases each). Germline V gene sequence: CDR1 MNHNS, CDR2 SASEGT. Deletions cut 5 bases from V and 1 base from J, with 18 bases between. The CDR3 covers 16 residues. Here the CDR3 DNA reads TGTGCCAGCAGTCTGGGACGGGGAGTGGGTTCCTACGAGCAGTACTTC. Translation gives CASSLGRGVGSYEQYF.

This chain's CDR3 is CASRPPGLIYEQYF. For the CDR3, the DNA is TGTGCCAGCAGACCCCCCGGACTCATCTACGAGCAGTACTTC. The V call is TRBV28, the J call TRBJ2-7, with D possibly TRBD2 on 5 matching bases. V lost 6 bases, J lost 3 bases, and 15 bases lay in between. Germline CDR1 MDHEN, CDR2 SYDVKM. CDR3 length: 14 residues. Full variable domain (outside the CDR3, taken from reference TRBV28 and TRBJ2-7): DVKVTQSSRYLVKRTGEKVFLECVQDMDHENMFWYRQDPGLGLRLIYFSYDVKMKEKGDIPEGYSVSREKKERFSLILESASTNQTSMYLCASRPPGLIYEQYFGPGTRLTVT.

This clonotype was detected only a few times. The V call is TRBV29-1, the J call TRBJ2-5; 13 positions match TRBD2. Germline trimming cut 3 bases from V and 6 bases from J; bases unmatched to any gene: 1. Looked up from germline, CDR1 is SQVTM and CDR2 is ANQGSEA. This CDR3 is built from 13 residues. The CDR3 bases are TGCAGCGTTGAGGGACTAGCGGGAAAGACCCAGTACTTC. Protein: CSVEGLAGKTQYF.

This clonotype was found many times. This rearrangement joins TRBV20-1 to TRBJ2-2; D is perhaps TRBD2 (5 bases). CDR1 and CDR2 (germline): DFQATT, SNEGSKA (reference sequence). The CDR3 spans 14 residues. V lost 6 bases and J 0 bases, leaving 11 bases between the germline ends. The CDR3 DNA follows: TGCAGTGCGTGGACTGGAGCGAACACCGGGGAGCTGTTTTTT. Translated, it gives CSAWTGANTGELFF.

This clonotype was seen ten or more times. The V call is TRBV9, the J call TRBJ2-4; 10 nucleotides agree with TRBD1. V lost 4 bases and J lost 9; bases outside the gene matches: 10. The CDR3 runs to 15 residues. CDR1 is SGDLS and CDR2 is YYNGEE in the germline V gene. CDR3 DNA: TGTGCCAGCAGCAACGACCGGGGACAGGGGAGCATTCAGTACTTC. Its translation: CASSNDRGQGSIQYF.

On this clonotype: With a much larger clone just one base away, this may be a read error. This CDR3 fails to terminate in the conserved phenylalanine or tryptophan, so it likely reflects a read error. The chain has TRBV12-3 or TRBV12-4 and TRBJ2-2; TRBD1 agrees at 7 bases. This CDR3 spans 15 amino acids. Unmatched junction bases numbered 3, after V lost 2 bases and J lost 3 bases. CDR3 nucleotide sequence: TGTGCCAGCAGTTTAACAGGACAGGACACCGGGGAGCTGTTTGTT. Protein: CASSLTGQDTGELFV.

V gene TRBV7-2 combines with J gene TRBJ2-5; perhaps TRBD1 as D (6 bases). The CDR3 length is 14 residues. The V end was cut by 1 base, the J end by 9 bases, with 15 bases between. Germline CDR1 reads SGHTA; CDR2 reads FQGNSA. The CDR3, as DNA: TGTGCCAGCAGCTTAGTACAGGAAAAGGGGGCCCAGTACTTC. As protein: CASSLVQEKGAQYF.

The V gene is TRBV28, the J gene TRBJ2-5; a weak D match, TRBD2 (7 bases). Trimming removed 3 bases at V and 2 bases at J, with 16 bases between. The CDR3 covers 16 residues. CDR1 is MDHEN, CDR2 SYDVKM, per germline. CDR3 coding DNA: TGTGCCAGCAGTTTTGGGCTGGGGAGGGGGCAAGAGACCCAGTACTTC. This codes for CASSFGLGRGQETQYF. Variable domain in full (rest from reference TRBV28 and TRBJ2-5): DVKVTQSSRYLVKRTGEKVFLECVQDMDHENMFWYRQDPGLGLRLIYFSYDVKMKEKGDIPEGYSVSREKKERFSLILESASTNQTSMYLCASSFGLGRGQETQYFGPGTRLLVL.